This T cell receptor (beta chain) comes out of a study of blood T cell repertoires in COVID-19. Study overall: T cells, B-cell-depleted T cells, or PBMCs supplied cDNA or gDNA.

Original processing notes: The authors estimated nucleated cell counts from reference gene primer amplification. The assay was immunoSEQ multiplex PCR, and TCRdb's table has in-frame clones only and misses some. V and J calls and clone size are as listed in that table; D and trimming were resolved from the DNA. This repertoire shows about 370,000 clones, about 87% found once; its top ten account for more than 9%. V lost 5 bases and J lost 2; bases outside the gene matches: 6. This CDR3 spans 14 amino acids. Germline CDR1 SGHTS, CDR2 YDEGEE. The TCR was taken from a woman in her 30s with COVID-19, enrolled during active disease. The rearrangement joins TRBV5-8 to TRBJ2-7; the match to TRBD1 covers 8 bases. Sequenced input: peripheral blood. This CDR3 reads CASRTYRGAYEQYF. The CDR3 coding sequence is TGTGCCAGCAGAACGTACAGGGGGGCCTACGAGCAGTACTTC.